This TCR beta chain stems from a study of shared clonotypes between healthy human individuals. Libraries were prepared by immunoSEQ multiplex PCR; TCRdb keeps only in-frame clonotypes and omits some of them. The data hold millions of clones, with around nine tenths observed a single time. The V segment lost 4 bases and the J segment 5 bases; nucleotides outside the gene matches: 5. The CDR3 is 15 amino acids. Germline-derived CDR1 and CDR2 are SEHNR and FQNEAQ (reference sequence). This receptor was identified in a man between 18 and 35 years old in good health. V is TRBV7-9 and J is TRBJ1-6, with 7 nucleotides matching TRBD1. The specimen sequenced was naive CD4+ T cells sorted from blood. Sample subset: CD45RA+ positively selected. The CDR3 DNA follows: TGTGCCAGCAGCTCAACCGGGACAGATAATTCACCCCTCCACTTT. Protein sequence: CASSSTGTDNSPLHF.